Shown below are 9 T cell receptor beta chains from a single sample sequenced in a study of graft-versus-host responses after intestinal transplantation (dated by TCRdb to the early 2020s). The time point label for this specimen denotes: cells obtained before transplantation from donor or recipient. In the mixed lymphocyte reactions, approximately 200,000 CFSE-labeled pre-transplant responders were plated with approximately 200,000 irradiated violet-dye-labeled stimulators and cultured for six to seven days. Libraries were made using the immunoSEQ multiplex PCR assay. Here the immuneACCESS table is served through TCRdb, limited to in-frame sequences with V and J called. Missing clones are a known gap in these copies; in checked studies unresolved V genes cover under half, and the rest lacks a known reason. Here the sample has about 21,000 clones; about a third occur a single time. The top ten clones comprise 7.5% to 10% of the sample.

The sample was alloreactive CD8+ T cells from a mixed lymphocyte reaction culture, taken before intestinal transplant. The cell subset or site label, as the study defines it: CFSE-low proliferating T cells sorted from roughly 6-day pre-transplant mixed lymphocyte reaction (GvH or HvG direction). These receptors were taken from a human patient who received an intestinal transplant.

This clone is medium-sized (0.01 to 0.1%) in the sample. The V and J genes are TRBV4-1 and TRBJ2-7; D is undetermined. There are 12 residues in the CDR3. The V gene's germline CDR1 is MGHRA and CDR2 YSYEKL. Trimming shortened V by 1 base and J by 7 bases, and 8 bases separated the two germline ends. This CDR3 reads CASSQVGGEQYF. As DNA, the CDR3 is TGCGCCAGCAGCCAAGTGGGCGGAGAGCAGTACTTC.

The chain has TRBV9 and TRBJ1-4; D is perhaps TRBD1 (6 bases). The CDR3 has 15 residues. V was clipped by 0 bases and J by 1 base, with 7 bases between them. Per germline, CDR1 SGDLS and CDR2 YYNGEE. The CDR3 DNA follows: TGTGCCAGCAGCGTAGCAGGGGAAACTAATGAAAAACTGTTTTTT. Translation: CASSVAGETNEKLFF. Combining the CDR3 with reference TRBV9 and TRBJ1-4 gives the whole variable domain DSGVTQTPKHLITATGQRVTLRCSPRSGDLSVYWYQQSLDQGLQFLIQYYNGEERAKGNILERFSAQQFPDLHSELNLSSLELGDSALYFCASSVAGETNEKLFFGSGTQLSVL.

The chain combines TRBV7-6 with TRBJ2-7; either TRBD1 or TRBD2 may fit D (6 bases each). V was shortened by 3 bases and J by 3 bases, with 12 bases between the two germline ends. Germline V gene sequence: CDR1 SGHVS, CDR2 FNYEAQ. The CDR3 covers 14 residues. CDR3 bases: TGTGCCAGCAGCTTTTCCGGGGGCGGCTACGAGCAGTACTTC. It is translated as CASSFSGGGYEQYF. Full variable domain (outside the CDR3, taken from reference TRBV7-6 and TRBJ2-7): GAGVSQSPRYKVTKRGQDVALRCDPISGHVSLYWYRQALGQGPEFLTYFNYEAQQDKSGLPNDRFSAERPEGSISTLTIQRTEQRDSAMYRCASSFSGGGYEQYFGPGTRLTVT.

Here the CDR3 reads CASSLSYEQYF. CDR3 DNA: TGTGCCAGTAGTCTCTCCTACGAGCAGTACTTC. V is TRBV19 and J is TRBJ2-7; D gene unclear. The CDR3 length is 11 residues. CDR1 and CDR2 from the germline V gene are LNHDA and SQIVND (reference sequence). V lost 5 bases and J 0 bases, leaving 2 bases between the germline ends.

This clone occurred a few times. The chain employs TRBV14 and TRBJ2-5; D is possibly TRBD2 (6 bases). Trimming shortened V by 0 bases and J by 5 bases, and 10 bases separated the two germline ends. The germline V gene encodes CDR1 SGHDN and CDR2 FVKESK. The CDR3 extends over 14 amino acids. The CDR3 reads CASSQEAGRETQYF. The CDR3 DNA follows: TGTGCCAGCAGCCAAGAAGCGGGTCGGGAGACCCAGTACTTC.

The V gene is TRBV7-3, the J gene TRBJ1-5; tentatively, D is TRBD1 (6 bases). CDR3 length: 17 amino acids. In germline, CDR1 is SGHTA, CDR2 FQGTGA. Trimming stripped 5 bases from V and 3 bases from J, with 20 bases between. For the CDR3, the DNA is TGTGCCAGCAGCCCCACGACAGGAGCCGGAACCAATCAGCCCCAGCATTTT. Translated, it gives CASSPTTGAGTNQPQHF.

The V call is TRBV4-1, the J call TRBJ1-2; no clear D gene. Trimming removed 1 base from V and 4 bases from J, with 16 bases in between. Germline CDR1 MGHRA, CDR2 YSYEKL. The CDR3 totals 16 residues. The CDR3 coding sequence is TGCGCCAGCAGCCAAGGCCCACTCACAAGAATCTATGGCTACACCTTC. It translates to CASSQGPLTRIYGYTF.

This sequence joins TRBV5-4 and TRBJ1-2, with 7 bases fitting TRBD1. V was clipped by 5 bases and J by 4 bases; unmatched bases: 11. This CDR3 is built from 15 residues. Per the germline V gene, CDR1 is SGHNT and CDR2 is YYREEE (reference sequence). CDR3 DNA sequence: TGTGCCAGCAGTGAAGCGGGACAGCAAGGCTATGGCTACACCTTC. It is translated as CASSEAGQQGYGYTF.

This clone was seen only once. The chain couples TRBV5-4 to TRBJ2-5, with 10 positions matching TRBD1. The DNA end lines up better with TRBJ2-7; the J call may be wrong. The CDR3 has 17 residues. Germline assignment: CDR1 SGHNT and CDR2 YYREEE (reference sequence). For the CDR3, the DNA is TGTGCCAGCAGCTTGCTCTACCGGGACAGGGGCCCCTACGAGCAGTACTTC. Encoded protein: CASSLLYRDRGPYEQYF.